This is a list of T cell receptor beta chains from one sample in a study of T cell changes during pregnancy in multiple sclerosis. Data came from immunoSEQ multiplex PCR; TCRdb stores just in-frame clones and leaves some out. The table includes around 65,000 clones, approximately 89% detected once. Here the sequenced sample was peripheral blood, taken in the third trimester of pregnancy. All receptors come from a female donor in good health, enrolled as a control in a pregnancy study. The CDR3 runs from the conserved cysteine through the conserved F or W. The order of the fields is V gene, J gene, CDR3 protein.

TRBV13,TRBJ2-3,CASSSAGDTQYF
TRBV7-9,TRBJ1-2,CASSLGTGGSYGYTF
TRBV6-1,TRBJ2-5,CAGRGGRGETQYF
TRBV5-4,TRBJ1-3,CASSSGRGPGGRNTIYF
TRBV29-1,TRBJ1-1,CSALTPGFSLHTEAFF
TRBV2,TRBJ1-1,CASSDRTGTPDTEAFF
TRBV6-6,TRBJ1-2,CASSHLQGANGYTF
TRBV2,TRBJ2-3,CASGGGGGTDTQYF
TRBV5-4,TRBJ2-7,CASRSQGVSYEQYF
TRBV19,TRBJ1-2,CASSHRDTLGANYGYTF
TRBV19,TRBJ1-1,CASSMGLGTGGLLNTEAFF
TRBV2,TRBJ1-5,CASGREKGPQPQHF
TRBV6-1,TRBJ1-2,CASSIGPGANYGYTF
TRBV5-1,TRBJ1-1,CASSQAPTTEAFF